Here is one T cell receptor (beta chain) with its context. Germline loops: CDR1 SGHNT, CDR2 YENEEA. The CDR3 covers 18 residues. V gave up 1 base and J gave up 2 bases, with 20 bases separating them. Profiled with immunoSEQ multiplex PCR; TCRdb holds only in-frame clones, not every one. The sample consists of 120,000 to 150,000 clones, 70% to 90% of them appearing once. The record originates from a study of blood T cell repertoires in COVID-19. Background on the study: Samples taken during acute and convalescent COVID-19 were collected in the United States, Italy and Spain. T cells, B-cell-depleted T cells, or PBMCs provided the cDNA or gDNA that served as material.

Enrolled through a virtual design, the participants were between roughly 18 and 95 years of age and came from roughly 22 US areas. Participants had their cohort set by participant-reported clinical history. The sequencing input was PBMCs or T cells enriched from blood (not recorded which). The receptor comes from a young woman with acute COVID-19. V usage is TRBV11-3 and J usage is TRBJ1-2; no reliable D call. The DNA of the CDR3 is TGTGCCAGCAGCTTAGGGAGCTGGCGATACCATAGGAACTATGGCTACACCTTC. Residues: CASSLGSWRYHRNYGYTF. The full variable domain, its missing parts supplied by reference TRBV11-3 and TRBJ1-2, is EAGVVQSPRYKIIEKKQPVAFWCNPISGHNTLYWYLQNLGQGPELLIRYENEEAVDDSQLPKDRFSAERLKGVDSTLKIQPAELGDSAVYLCASSLGSWRYHRNYGYTFGSGTRLTVV.